Listed here are 26 T cell receptor beta chains from one sample, sequenced in a study of regulatory T cells in long-lasting Graves disease. Arm-PCR with iRepertoire HTBI primers amplified the CDR3 regions for these TCR beta libraries. TCRdb re-analysed the multiplex PCR reads in MiXCR, keeping a single row per CDR3 protein. This sample yields around 500,000 distinct CDR3 sequences, of which more than 15% are seen a single time; around 25% belongs to the top ten. Sample time point: newly diagnosed GD, antithyroid drugs for less than 3 months. Construction of the TCR library relied on RNA isolated from PBMCs. These sequences were also reported in another study, on T cells in Graves' hyperthyroidism and ophthalmopathy.

The material was peripheral blood mononuclear cells (PBMCs), obtained at new diagnosis, from a patient treated with antithyroid drugs. Receptors were obtained from a woman aged 40-65 years with Graves disease.

Ten or more counts support this clonotype. The rearrangement links TRBV27 to TRBJ2-7; 7 bases match TRBD1. The germline gives CDR1 MNHEY, CDR2 SMNVEV (reference sequence). After removal of 8 bases from V and 3 bases from J, the junction contained 10 bases not matched to a gene. The length of the CDR3 is 14 residues. This CDR3 is CASGRAAGGYEQYF. CDR3 coding DNA: TGTGCCAGCGGACGAGCTGCAGGGGGCTACGAGCAGTACTTC.

This clonotype was detected ten times or more. V usage is TRBV11-2 and J usage is TRBJ1-3; no firm D call. The ends were cut back, 2 bases at V and 1 base at J, with 6 bases in the middle. CDR1 and CDR2 (germline): SGHAT, FQNNGV. The length of the CDR3 is 14 residues. CDR3 bases: TGTGCCAGCAGCTTAACTCGTTCTGGAAACACCATATATTTT. Protein: CASSLTRSGNTIYF.

This chain joins TRBV12-3 or TRBV12-4 and TRBJ1-6; D possibly corresponds to TRBD1 (5 bases). The CDR3 runs to 15 residues. The V gene lost 5 bases and the J gene lost 8 bases, with 16 bases spanning the gap. DNA for the CDR3: TGTGCCAGCAGTCCCCGGGGGGGGATTCATTCACCCCTCCACTTT. This translates into CASSPRGGIHSPLHF.

The rearrangement links TRBV10-1 to TRBJ2-1; either TRBD1 or TRBD2 may supply D (5 bases each). The CDR3 length is 13 residues. The germline V gene has CDR1 WNHNN and CDR2 SYGVQD (reference sequence). Trimming pared 6 bases from V and 7 bases from J, leaving 13 bases between. The CDR3 reads CASRPGTENEQFF. As DNA, the CDR3 is TGCGCCAGCAGGCCCGGGACGGAGAATGAGCAGTTCTTC.

In this sample, this clonotype turned up many times. The V call is TRBV6-1, the J call TRBJ2-7; possible D gene TRBD2, 6 bases. CDR3 length: 15 residues. V was trimmed by 7 bases and J by 0 bases, leaving 16 bases between them. Germline CDR1 and CDR2: MNHNS and SASEGT. The CDR3 region is CASTVGAGSSYEQYF. Here the CDR3 DNA reads TGTGCCAGCACGGTTGGGGCGGGGAGCTCCTACGAGCAGTACTTC.

This clonotype was observed many times. The chain combines TRBV12-3 or TRBV12-4 with TRBJ1-2, with D hard to call. V lost 6 bases to trimming and J lost 5 bases, with 19 bases between them. The CDR3 is 15 residues long. The CDR3 DNA is TGTGCCAGCAGCAATGTCCCGGGGATGGCTTATGGCTACACCTTC. Its translation is CASSNVPGMAYGYTF.

This clonotype was recorded a few times. The genes are TRBV4-1 and TRBJ1-1; weak D call: TRBD1 (6 bases). The CDR3 consists of 15 residues. Trimming pared 4 bases from V and 4 bases from J, leaving 16 bases between. The V gene's germline CDR1 is MGHRA and CDR2 YSYEKL. As DNA, the CDR3 is TGCGCCAGCAGCCCGGGGGCAGGGTGGAGCACTGAAGCTTTCTTT. Translating gives CASSPGAGWSTEAFF.

This chain uses TRBV15 with TRBJ1-5; D is unresolved. Trimming pared 2 bases from V and 5 bases from J, leaving 7 bases between. Germline V gene sequence: CDR1 LNHNV, CDR2 YYDKDF (reference sequence). The CDR3 is made up of 13 amino acids. The CDR3 protein is CATSRLEDQPQHF. The CDR3 DNA reads TGTGCCACCAGCAGATTGGAGGATCAGCCCCAGCATTTT.

This clonotype was recorded many times. V is TRBV20-1 and J is TRBJ2-3; D not certain. The CDR3 spans 12 residues. In germline, CDR1 is DFQATT, CDR2 SNEGSKA (reference sequence). The germline V and J ends were trimmed by 0 bases and 2 bases, with 3 bases remaining between them. The CDR3 protein is CSARDNTDTQYF. The CDR3 nucleotides read TGCAGTGCTAGAGATAACACAGATACGCAGTATTTT.

The gene calls are TRBV30 and TRBJ2-3; D may be TRBD1 or TRBD2 (7 bases each). The CDR3 loop spans 13 amino acids. Trimming pared 3 bases from V and 6 bases from J, leaving 13 bases between. Germline values: CDR1 GTSNPN, CDR2 SVGIG (reference sequence). CDR3 amino acids: CAWSQGGGDTQYF. CDR3 sequence (DNA): TGTGCCTGGAGCCAGGGGGGGGGGGATACGCAGTATTTT.

The chain links TRBV19 to TRBJ1-1, with 7 bases matching TRBD1. With V trimmed by 8 bases and J by 4 bases, 7 bases remained unmatched. Germline V lookup: CDR1 LNHDA, CDR2 SQIVND (reference sequence). The CDR3 is 13 amino acids. Here the CDR3 DNA reads TGTGCCAGTGGCAGCAGGGGGGGCACTGAAGCTTTCTTT. It yields the protein CASGSRGGTEAFF.

CDR3 coding DNA: TGCGCCAGCAGCTTGGGGGACCGTACTCTAACTGAAGCTTTCTTT. Translating gives CASSLGDRTLTEAFF. V and J are TRBV5-1 and TRBJ1-1; D might be TRBD1 (5 bases). CDR1 is SGHRS, CDR2 YFSETQ, per germline. This CDR3 contains 15 residues. V lost 0 bases and J 5 bases, leaving 14 bases between the germline ends.

The rearrangement uses TRBV6-2 or TRBV6-3 and TRBJ1-3; TRBD1 is a possible D gene (5 bases). Per the germline V gene, CDR1 is MNHEY and CDR2 is SVGEGT. Deletions cut 0 bases from V and 4 bases from J, with 13 bases between. This CDR3 contains 16 residues. CDR3 protein: CASSYSKRGAGNTIYF. The CDR3 nucleotides are TGTGCCAGCAGTTACTCGAAGAGAGGGGCAGGAAACACCATATATTTT.

This clonotype was seen repeatedly, ten times or more. The V call is TRBV2, the J call TRBJ1-1, with a weak D call TRBD1 (5 bases). The CDR3 is 13 amino acids. V shed 8 bases and J shed 5 bases, with 15 bases lying between them. CDR1 SNHLY and CDR2 FYNNEI come from the germline V gene. The CDR3 DNA follows: TGTGCCAGCGCGGGGTGGGGGGATACTGAAGCTTTCTTT. Translated, it gives CASAGWGDTEAFF.

There are many counts of this clonotype. The rearrangement links TRBV20-1 to TRBJ1-1; perhaps TRBD1 as D (6 bases). CDR3 length: 14 amino acids. Trimming pared 0 bases from V and 5 bases from J, leaving 13 bases between. Germline CDR1 DFQATT, CDR2 SNEGSKA (reference sequence). The CDR3 loop is CSARDWTGTTEAFF. The CDR3 DNA sequence: TGCAGTGCTAGAGATTGGACCGGGACAACTGAAGCTTTCTTT.

This clonotype was seen only once. It may be a read error: a sequence one base away is much more abundant. Because the CDR3 is missing its conserved closing phenylalanine or tryptophan, this is likely a read error. The chain links TRBV2 to TRBJ1-2; TRBD1 is a possible D gene (6 bases). The CDR3 runs to 13 residues. V lost 5 bases and J lost 2, with 9 bases in between. Germline CDR1 is SNHLY and CDR2 is FYNNEI. This CDR3 is CASSYDRNYGYTY. DNA of the CDR3: TGTGCCAGCAGTTATGACAGGAACTATGGCTACACCTAC.

The V and J genes are TRBV12-3 or TRBV12-4 and TRBJ1-2, with a tentative D call TRBD1 (5 bases). The V and J ends lost 6 bases and 6 bases respectively, with 11 bases between them. The CDR3 totals 12 residues. For the CDR3, the DNA is TGTGCCAGCAGGGTCGGGACGGATGGCTACACCTTC. Protein sequence: CASRVGTDGYTF.

The genes are TRBV30 and TRBJ2-2; a weak D match, TRBD2 (5 bases). Germline V gives CDR1 GTSNPN, CDR2 SVGIG (reference sequence). V lost 2 bases to trimming and J lost 5 bases, with 9 bases between them. This CDR3 spans 13 amino acids. The CDR3 DNA follows: TGTGCCTGGAGTTTCCGAGGGACCGGGGAGCTGTTTTTT. Its protein product is CAWSFRGTGELFF.

This clonotype was detected many times. This chain connects TRBV28 to TRBJ1-1; weak D call: TRBD1 (5 bases). V was clipped by 6 bases and J by 1 base, with 18 bases between them. This CDR3 is 16 amino acids long. Germline CDR1 reads MDHEN; CDR2 reads SYDVKM. This chain's CDR3 is CASRSGTEGWNTEAFF. CDR3 DNA sequence: TGTGCCAGCAGATCCGGGACGGAGGGGTGGAACACTGAAGCTTTCTTT.

This clonotype was picked up a small number of times. The chain joins TRBV18 to TRBJ1-6; 7 nucleotides line up with TRBD1. The CDR3 loop spans 15 amino acids. V dropped 6 bases and J dropped 7; count of bases not matched to a gene: 9. From germline, CDR1 is KGHSH and CDR2 LQKENI. Written as DNA, the CDR3 is TGTGCCAGCTCCCCTGGGACAGCCGACAATTCACCCCTCCACTTT. Translated: CASSPGTADNSPLHF.

In this sample, this clonotype turned up many times. This CDR3 reads CASSTGTGHGYTF. The CDR3 DNA follows: TGTGCCAGCAGCACAGGGACAGGGCATGGCTACACCTTC. The chain links TRBV12-3 or TRBV12-4 to TRBJ1-2; TRBD1 matches 9 bases. V lost 6 bases to trimming and J lost 6 bases; unmatched junction nucleotides: 5. The CDR3 has 13 amino acids.

This clonotype turned up a few times. The CDR3 is CASRWDREMNEQYF. CDR3 bases: TGTGCCAGCAGATGGGACAGGGAAATGAACGAGCAGTACTTC. V is TRBV2 and J is TRBJ2-7, with 9 nucleotides matching TRBD1. V lost 6 bases, J lost 5 bases, and 8 bases stayed unmatched. Per the germline V gene, CDR1 is SNHLY and CDR2 is FYNNEI. The CDR3 loop spans 14 amino acids.

The chain links TRBV7-6 to TRBJ1-1; D is ambiguous. Germline lookup yields CDR1 SGHVS and CDR2 FNYEAQ. The ends were cut back, 2 bases at V and 2 bases at J, with 9 bases in the middle. This CDR3 region has 14 residues. The CDR3 loop reads CASSLTATNTEAFF. In DNA form, the CDR3 reads TGTGCCAGCAGCTTAACAGCGACCAACACTGAAGCTTTCTTT.

This clonotype was detected a few times. The chain couples TRBV24-1 to TRBJ2-7, with unresolved D. The CDR3 consists of 13 residues. The germline CDR1 and CDR2 sequences are KGHDR and SFDVKD. The V gene lost 1 base and the J gene lost 3 bases, with 6 bases spanning the gap. For the CDR3, the DNA is TGTGCCACCAGTGATTTTGGCAGCTACGAGCAGTACTTC. This gives the protein CATSDFGSYEQYF.

In its sample, this clonotype was seen many times. The CDR3 region is CASSASGTSMVTDTQYF. The CDR3 DNA follows: TGTGCCAGCAGTGCCTCCGGGACTAGCATGGTCACAGATACGCAGTATTTT. This rearrangement joins TRBV6-2 or TRBV6-3 to TRBJ2-3; 9 nucleotides align to TRBD2. The CDR3 loop spans 17 amino acids. After removal of 5 bases from V and 2 bases from J, the junction contained 11 bases not matched to a gene. CDR1 is MNHEY and CDR2 is SVGEGT in the germline V gene.

This clonotype was counted ten times or more. This chain's CDR3 is CASSQPGLAANNEQFF. CDR3 bases: TGTGCCAGCAGCCAACCGGGACTAGCGGCCAACAATGAGCAGTTCTTC. The rearrangement joins TRBV3-1 to TRBJ2-1, with TRBD2 matching over 11 bases. Looked up from germline, CDR1 is LGHDT and CDR2 is YNNKEL (reference sequence). With 2 bases clipped from V and 5 bases from J, the junction kept 5 bases outside the gene matches. This CDR3 region has 16 residues.